What follows are 22 T cell receptor beta chains derived from one specimen sequenced in a study of CD8 T cells in Susac syndrome. Random hexamers were used to reverse transcribe roughly 0.5 to 1 ug of RNA. Each CDR3 protein is one row after TCRdb ran MiXCR on the immunoSEQ multiplex PCR reads. There are about 94,000 distinct CDR3 sequences in the sample; around 94% occur only once, and about 0.3% lies in the top ten. Specimen: CD4+ T cells from PBMCs. These receptors came from a human donor with Susac syndrome.

This chain joins TRBV6-2 or TRBV6-3 and TRBJ1-1, with a possible D match to TRBD1 (5 bases). Germline V gene sequence: CDR1 MNHEY, CDR2 SVGEGT. The CDR3 has 14 amino acids. Trimming left V 2 bases short and J 0 bases short, with 7 bases between. DNA for the CDR3: TGTGCCAGCAGTTACCCGACAGTGAACACTGAAGCTTTCTTT. Translated: CASSYPTVNTEAFF.

The chain carries TRBV24-1 and TRBJ2-1, with 11 bases aligning to TRBD2. The germline V gene encodes CDR1 KGHDR and CDR2 SFDVKD. The V gene end was trimmed by 9 bases and the J gene end by 2 bases; junction bases not matched to a gene: 5. CDR3 size: 15 residues. The CDR3 loop is CATAQTSGAYNEQFF. CDR3 sequence (DNA): TGTGCCACCGCCCAGACTAGCGGGGCCTACAATGAGCAGTTCTTC.

This chain uses TRBV14 with TRBJ2-6; TRBD2 matches at 12 bases. This CDR3 contains 17 residues. V lost 5 bases and J lost 2; bases outside the gene matches: 4. Germline assignment: CDR1 SGHDN and CDR2 FVKESK. CDR3 in amino acids: CASSSTSGGAGANVLTF. The CDR3 region has the DNA TGTGCCAGCAGCTCGACTAGCGGGGGCGCTGGGGCCAACGTCCTGACTTTC.

The chain uses TRBV30 and TRBJ1-3; D gene ambiguous. The CDR3 length is 13 residues. CDR1 and CDR2 (germline): GTSNPN, SVGIG (reference sequence). The V end was cut by 4 bases, the J end by 1 base, with 8 bases between. The CDR3 nucleotides are TGTGCCTGGACCTACGGTTCTGGAAACACCATATATTTT. Its protein product is CAWTYGSGNTIYF.

The chain's CDR3 is CASSLQTPETNEKLFF. The CDR3, as DNA: TGCGCCAGCAGCCTGCAGACCCCCGAGACTAATGAAAAACTGTTTTTT. This rearrangement joins TRBV4-1 to TRBJ1-4; no definite D call. Deletions cut 4 bases from V and 2 bases from J, with 14 bases between. CDR3 length: 16 residues. CDR1 is MGHRA and CDR2 is YSYEKL in the germline V gene.

The gene calls are TRBV29-1 and TRBJ1-2; no reliable D call. V shed 8 bases and J shed 6 bases, with 19 bases lying between them. Looked up from germline, CDR1 is SQVTM and CDR2 is ANQGSEA. The CDR3 has 13 residues. This CDR3 is CSSSRDRVDGYTF. The CDR3 nucleotides read TGCAGCTCATCCCGGGATCGAGTTGATGGCTACACCTTC.

The genes are TRBV5-1 and TRBJ2-2; D call uncertain. Germline CDR1 is SGHRS and CDR2 is YFSETQ. The CDR3 has 13 amino acids. V shed 2 bases and J shed 10 bases, with 12 bases lying between them. The CDR3 region has the DNA TGCGCCAGCAGCTTAACGGCGTCCGAGGAGCTGTTTTTT. It is translated as CASSLTASEELFF.

The chain joins TRBV12-3 or TRBV12-4 to TRBJ1-2; weak D call: TRBD1 (6 bases). Trimming shortened V by 3 bases and J by 8 bases, and 16 bases separated the two germline ends. The CDR3 is 14 residues long. CDR3 sequence (DNA): TGTGCCAGCAGTTTCGGCTTACAGGGCGTGGGCTACACCTTC. This codes for CASSFGLQGVGYTF.

The chain employs TRBV29-1 and TRBJ1-2; D ambiguous. Germline CDR1 reads SQVTM; CDR2 reads ANQGSEA. The CDR3 loop spans 12 amino acids. Trimming took 0 bases from V and 7 from J, leaving 9 bases between them. The DNA of the CDR3 is TGCAGCGTTGAAGAGGTGACATCTGGCTACACCTTC. Residues: CSVEEVTSGYTF.

V usage is TRBV20-1 and J usage is TRBJ2-4; D remains ambiguous. Trimming removed 4 bases at V and 0 bases at J, with 4 bases between. Germline assignment: CDR1 DFQATT and CDR2 SNEGSKA (reference sequence). This CDR3 comprises 12 residues. CDR3 protein: CSATVAKNIQYF. CDR3 DNA sequence: TGCAGTGCTACAGTAGCCAAAAACATTCAGTACTTC.

The V gene is TRBV4-1, the J gene TRBJ1-3; D unclear. From germline, CDR1 is MGHRA and CDR2 YSYEKL. V lost 3 bases and J lost 4, with 25 bases in between. The CDR3 is 19 amino acids. The CDR3 region is CASSHPQLRGAARGNTIYF. The CDR3 DNA is TGCGCCAGCAGCCATCCCCAATTACGGGGAGCCGCGCGCGGAAACACCATATATTTT.

The chain links TRBV12-3 or TRBV12-4 to TRBJ2-7; D is unclear. The V end lost 2 bases, the J end lost 3 bases, and 5 bases lay between the germline ends. The length of the CDR3 is 12 residues. Here the CDR3 DNA reads TGTGCCAGCAGTTTAAATCACTACGAGCAGTACTTC. Translated: CASSLNHYEQYF.

This clonotype was found once. The rearrangement joins TRBV11-2 to TRBJ2-7, with 8 bases fitting TRBD2. The CDR3 covers 15 residues. Trimming cost V 3 bases and J 6 bases; bases outside gene matches: 10. Germline-derived CDR1 and CDR2 are SGHAT and FQNNGV. The CDR3 nucleotides are TGTGCCAGCAGCTTTAGGTCCGGGGGGGCGCGCGAGCAGTACTTC. Its translation is CASSFRSGGAREQYF.

The rearrangement links TRBV9 to TRBJ2-1; TRBD2 aligns across 9 bases. This CDR3 has 15 amino acids. V gave up 0 bases and J gave up 9 bases; unmatched junction bases: 7. Per the germline V gene, CDR1 is SGDLS and CDR2 is YYNGEE. The CDR3 region is CASSVARGGAGEQFF. The CDR3 DNA is TGTGCCAGCAGCGTAGCTCGCGGGGGGGCTGGTGAGCAGTTCTTC.

The V and J genes are TRBV20-1 and TRBJ2-1, with D unresolved. Per germline, CDR1 DFQATT and CDR2 SNEGSKA (reference sequence). The V gene lost 0 bases and the J gene lost 10 bases, with 7 bases spanning the gap. This CDR3 comprises 11 residues. The CDR3: CSARETREQFF. The CDR3 nucleotides are TGCAGTGCTAGAGAAACCCGGGAGCAGTTCTTC.

The V gene is TRBV6-6, the J gene TRBJ2-2; D possibly matches TRBD1 or TRBD2 (5 bases each). Trimming stripped 0 bases from V and 7 bases from J, with 9 bases between. Germline lookup yields CDR1 MNHNY and CDR2 SVGAGI (reference sequence). The CDR3 has 14 residues. The CDR3 DNA sequence: TGTGCCAGCAGTTACTCGGGGGATGTCGGGGAGCTGTTTTTT. Amino acids: CASSYSGDVGELFF.

The rearrangement uses TRBV9 and TRBJ2-2, with D uncertain. Trimming stripped 3 bases from V and 3 bases from J, with 3 bases between. This CDR3 has 12 residues. From germline, CDR1 is SGDLS and CDR2 YYNGEE. The CDR3 nucleotides are TGTGCCAGCAGCGCGTACACCGGGGAGCTGTTTTTT. It encodes CASSAYTGELFF.

This CDR3 is CAWRASGNTIYF. The CDR3, as DNA: TGTGCCTGGAGGGCTTCTGGAAACACCATATATTTT. V and J are TRBV30 and TRBJ1-3; D ambiguous. V was shortened by 3 bases and J by 1 base, with 4 bases between the two germline ends. The CDR3 is 12 amino acids. Per germline, CDR1 GTSNPN and CDR2 SVGIG (reference sequence).

V is TRBV12-3 or TRBV12-4 and J is TRBJ2-5; 11 nucleotides line up with TRBD1. V shed 6 bases, J shed 4 bases, and the junction held 4 bases outside the gene matches. The CDR3 runs to 14 residues. The CDR3 sequence: CASSRGTGGETQYF. For the CDR3, the DNA is TGTGCCAGCAGCCGAGGGACAGGGGGAGAGACCCAGTACTTC.

The chain links TRBV6-1 to TRBJ2-6; D may correspond to TRBD1 or TRBD2 (6 bases each). Germline lookup yields CDR1 MNHNS and CDR2 SASEGT. The CDR3 extends over 17 amino acids. V was clipped by 8 bases and J by 0 bases, with 17 bases between them. CDR3 residues: CASGRRGRNSGANVLTF. In nucleotides, the CDR3 is TGTGCCAGCGGAAGACGGGGGCGAAACTCTGGGGCCAACGTCCTGACTTTC.

The V call is TRBV20-1, the J call TRBJ2-5; D is perhaps TRBD2 (6 bases). The CDR3 totals 13 residues. Germline V CDR1 and CDR2: DFQATT, SNEGSKA (reference sequence). V was shortened by 5 bases and J by 5 bases, with 15 bases between the two germline ends. CDR3 sequence: CSAGSRGGETQYF. Written as DNA, the CDR3 is TGCAGTGCTGGATCCCGTGGGGGGGAGACCCAGTACTTC.

This chain uses TRBV11-2 with TRBJ1-3; perhaps TRBD1 as D (5 bases). The V gene's germline CDR1 is SGHAT and CDR2 FQNNGV. The CDR3 spans 12 residues. V lost 8 bases and J lost 7, with 12 bases in between. The chain's CDR3 is CASSEAGNTIYF. The CDR3 bases are TGTGCCAGCTCCGAAGCAGGGAACACCATATATTTT.